The T cell receptor (beta chain) described here comes from a study of blood T cell repertoires in COVID-19. Which cohort a participant joined came from the clinical history participants gave. Data came from immunoSEQ multiplex PCR; TCRdb stores just in-frame clones and leaves some out. The sample has 350,000 to 500,000 clones, about 88% seen once. Deletions cut 6 bases from V and 7 bases from J, with 12 bases between. Per the germline V gene, CDR1 is PRHDT and CDR2 is FYEKMQ (reference sequence). The CDR3 sequence is 12 residues long. The source is a woman under 30 who had been exposed to COVID-19. The sequenced sample was PBMCs or T cells enriched from blood (not recorded which). The chain joins TRBV13 to TRBJ1-1, with D possibly TRBD1 on 5 matching bases. CDR3 DNA: TGTGCCAGCAGACTGGACAACCTTGAAGCTTTCTTT. Protein product: CASRLDNLEAFF.